The 22 T cell receptor beta chains below all came from one sample that was sequenced in a study of cytomegalovirus exposure and HLA in healthy donors. Vbeta (60) and Jbeta (13) primers were used in the PCR. Using immunoSEQ multiplex PCR, the repertoire was profiled, and TCRdb retains in-frame clones only, with some absent. The sample lists 150,000 to 200,000 clones, 70% to 90% seen once, with about 2% in the top ten. The source material was PBMCs. The receptor set was obtained from a man aged 18 to 29 in good health and CMV-seropositive.

V is TRBV5-1 and J is TRBJ2-5; D not resolved. The J call may not be correct, given that the DNA end is closer to TRBJ2-7. Germline V gene lookup returns CDR1 SGHRS and CDR2 YFSETQ. The CDR3 runs 15 residues. CDR3 bases: TGCGCCAGCAGCTTGGGTCCGATCTCCTCCTACGAGCAGTACTTC. It translates to CASSLGPISSYEQYF.

The chain has TRBV30 and TRBJ2-1, with 9 bases that match TRBD1. The J segment lost 9 bases and the V segment lost 3 bases, leaving 12 bases of the junction unmatched. CDR1 is GTSNPN and CDR2 is SVGIG in the germline V gene (reference sequence). The CDR3 is 15 residues long. DNA of the CDR3: TGTGCCTGGAGCGGGGGGACAGGGCGTGTAGCTGAGCAGTTCTTC. It encodes CAWSGGTGRVAEQFF.

The chain combines TRBV2 with TRBJ1-1, with TRBD1 identical over 8 bases. Trimming at V came to 9 bases and at J to 7 bases, leaving 13 bases not matched to a gene. This CDR3 spans 14 amino acids. Looked up from germline, CDR1 is SNHLY and CDR2 is FYNNEI. The CDR3 nucleotides read TGTGCCAGAATAGTCGTACAGGGGGGCAGTGAAGCTTTCTTT. Protein: CARIVVQGGSEAFF. The full variable domain, its missing parts supplied by reference TRBV2 and TRBJ1-1, is EPEVTQTPSHQVTQMGQEVILRCVPISNHLYFYWYRQILGQKVEFLVSFYNNEISEKSEIFDDQFSVERPDGSNFTLKIRSTKLEDSAMYFCARIVVQGGSEAFFGQGTRLTVV.

The chain links TRBV9 to TRBJ2-1; possible D gene TRBD2, 6 bases. The V end was cut by 0 bases, the J end by 12 bases, with 19 bases between. Germline V gene lookup returns CDR1 SGDLS and CDR2 YYNGEE. The CDR3 has 15 amino acids. The CDR3 spells CASSVGSGESSGQFF. CDR3 coding DNA: TGTGCCAGCAGCGTAGGATCGGGGGAGTCCAGCGGGCAGTTCTTC.

The rearrangement joins TRBV5-1 to TRBJ1-2; a weak D match, TRBD1 (5 bases). The CDR3 is 15 amino acids. V was clipped by 3 bases and J by 3 bases, with 15 bases between them. CDR1 and CDR2 from the germline V gene are SGHRS and YFSETQ. The DNA for the CDR3 is TGCGCCAGCAGCTCCGGGGGGGGTAAGGACTATGGCTACACCTTC. Its protein product is CASSSGGGKDYGYTF.

This chain uses TRBV19 with TRBJ2-4, with 8 bases that match TRBD2. Per the germline V gene, CDR1 is LNHDA and CDR2 is SQIVND (reference sequence). Trimming cost V 5 bases and J 8 bases; bases outside gene matches: 8. This CDR3 has 14 residues. This CDR3 reads CASSPGGGNDIQYF. The CDR3 DNA is TGTGCCAGTAGTCCGGGAGGGGGAAATGACATTCAGTACTTC.

Comment on this clone: The junction does not match germline at one end; this may be a read error. The V gene is TRBV10-3, the J gene TRBJ2-6, with 9 nucleotides matching TRBD1. The CDR3 covers 18 residues. CDR1 and CDR2 (germline): ENHRY, SYGVKD. The CDR3 sequence: CAISDPTGGNTGANGLTF. CDR3 in DNA: TGTGCCATCAGTGACCCGACAGGGGGGAATACTGGGGCCAACGGCCTGACTTTC.

As regards this clone: A junction boundary mismatches the germline segment, possibly from a read error. The J gene is TRBJ2-1, the V gene TRBV7-7; a possible D gene is TRBD1 (8 bases). This CDR3 is built from 16 residues. The V gene's germline CDR1 is SSHAT and CDR2 FNYEAQ (reference sequence). The DNA of the CDR3 is TGTGCTAGCAGCTTAGGCCTACAGGGGGGGTACAATGAGCAGTTCTTC. Protein: CASSLGLQGGYNEQFF.

This chain uses TRBV6-4 with TRBJ2-2; 10 nucleotides agree with TRBD2. Per germline, CDR1 MRHNA and CDR2 SNTAGT. The CDR3 length is 16 residues. V shed 6 bases, J shed 4 bases, and the junction held 8 bases outside the gene matches. CDR3 DNA sequence: TGTGCCAGCAGCGAAAGAGCGGGGGGGCCCACCGGGGAGCTGTTTTTT. Residues: CASSERAGGPTGELFF.

This rearrangement joins TRBV6-1 to TRBJ1-5; possibly TRBD1 for D (6 bases). Looked up from germline, CDR1 is MNHNS and CDR2 is SASEGT. The CDR3 extends over 15 amino acids. V was clipped by 5 bases and J by 2 bases, with 13 bases between them. CDR3 coding DNA: TGTGCCAGCAGTCTAACCCCAGGGGGCAATCAGCCCCAGCATTTT. Translating gives CASSLTPGGNQPQHF.

The CDR3 DNA reads TGTGCCAGCGGGGGGGCCACAGATACGCAGTATTTT. Residues: CASGGATDTQYF. The genes are TRBV7-9 and TRBJ2-3, with D tentatively TRBD2 (7 bases). CDR1 is SEHNR, CDR2 FQNEAQ, per germline (reference sequence). The CDR3 has 12 amino acids. The V end was cut by 8 bases, the J end by 2 bases, with 8 bases between. The full variable domain, with the rest looked up from reference TRBV7-9 and TRBJ2-3, is DTGVSQNPRHKITKRGQNVTFRCDPISEHNRLYWYRQTLGQGPEFLTYFQNEAQLEKSRLLSDRFSAERPKGSFSTLEIQRTEQGDSAMYLCASGGATDTQYFGPGTRLTVL.

This clone was found once. V and J are TRBV7-2 and TRBJ2-7; weak D call: TRBD1 (6 bases). In germline, CDR1 is SGHTA, CDR2 FQGNSA. V shed 6 bases and J shed 1 base, with 13 bases lying between them. The CDR3 is 14 residues long. CDR3 coding DNA: TGTGCCAGCAGTCCCGACAGGTTTTCCTACGAGCAGTACTTC. Residues: CASSPDRFSYEQYF.

With regard to this clone: This same CDR3 is encoded by further DNA sequences in the sample. The CDR3 nucleotides read TGCGCCAGCAGCTTGGACTCGCGCACAGATACGCAGTATTTT. Translation gives CASSLDSRTDTQYF. This chain uses TRBV5-1 with TRBJ2-3; the D is unclear. Germline V CDR1 and CDR2: SGHRS, YFSETQ. Trimming pared 0 bases from V and 1 base from J, leaving 6 bases between. The CDR3 is made up of 14 amino acids. Supplemented by reference TRBV5-1 and TRBJ2-3, the full variable domain reads KAGVTQTPRYLIKTRGQQVTLSCSPISGHRSVSWYQQTPGQGLQFLFEYFSETQRNKGNFPGRFSGRQFSNSRSEMNVSTLELGDSALYLCASSLDSRTDTQYFGPGTRLTVL.

In DNA form, the CDR3 reads TGTGCCAGCAGGTCCGGGACAGCCCATTACGAGCAGTACTTC. Its translation: CASRSGTAHYEQYF. V and J are TRBV27 and TRBJ2-7; 7 bases align to TRBD1. V lost 6 bases and J lost 4; bases outside the gene matches: 9. The CDR3 has 14 residues. Germline loops: CDR1 MNHEY, CDR2 SMNVEV (reference sequence).

The chain recombines TRBV4-2 with TRBJ1-4; no firm D call. Deletions cut 2 bases from V and 0 bases from J, with 7 bases between. The CDR3 is 15 residues long. The germline V gene has CDR1 LGHNA and CDR2 YNFKEQ. The CDR3 spells CASSQSTPTNEKLFF. CDR3 nucleotide sequence: TGTGCCAGCAGCCAATCGACACCAACTAATGAAAAACTGTTTTTT.

This clone was found once. The chain combines TRBV2 with TRBJ1-1, with D perhaps TRBD1 (5 bases). The CDR3 is 13 amino acids. Looked up from germline, CDR1 is SNHLY and CDR2 is FYNNEI. Trimming stripped 4 bases from V and 4 bases from J, with 10 bases between. This chain's CDR3 is CASSGQSSTEAFF. The CDR3 DNA sequence: TGTGCCAGCAGTGGACAGAGTAGCACTGAAGCTTTCTTT. Based on the CDR3 plus reference TRBV2 and TRBJ1-1, the full variable domain is EPEVTQTPSHQVTQMGQEVILRCVPISNHLYFYWYRQILGQKVEFLVSFYNNEISEKSEIFDDQFSVERPDGSNFTLKIRSTKLEDSAMYFCASSGQSSTEAFFGQGTRLTVV.

This chain connects TRBV19 to TRBJ1-1; tentative D call: TRBD1 (5 bases). The CDR3 is 13 amino acids. Germline V lookup: CDR1 LNHDA, CDR2 SQIVND (reference sequence). V was cut by 7 bases and J by 5 bases, with 14 bases left in between. CDR3 region: CASTGGRGTEAFF. Here the CDR3 DNA reads TGTGCCAGTACCGGAGGGAGGGGAACTGAAGCTTTCTTT.

The chain carries TRBV2 and TRBJ1-5, with D tentatively TRBD1 (6 bases). The V and J ends lost 7 bases and 3 bases respectively, with 13 bases between them. CDR1 and CDR2 from the germline V gene are SNHLY and FYNNEI. The CDR3 loop spans 14 amino acids. The CDR3 is CASNRDWDNQPQHF. The CDR3 DNA sequence: TGTGCCAGCAACAGGGATTGGGACAATCAGCCCCAGCATTTT.

The V and J genes are TRBV7-2 and TRBJ1-3; 10 positions agree with TRBD1. The CDR3 loop spans 15 amino acids. The junction had 5 bases not matched to a gene; V was cut back by 6 bases and J by 3 bases. Germline-derived CDR1 and CDR2 are SGHTA and FQGNSA. The CDR3 sequence is CASRETGGGGNTIYF. Written as DNA, the CDR3 is TGTGCCAGCAGGGAGACAGGGGGCGGTGGAAACACCATATATTTT.

The chain combines TRBV6-4 with TRBJ1-2; TRBD1 matches 8 bases. CDR1 and CDR2 (germline): MRHNA, SNTAGT. The CDR3 runs to 14 residues. Trimming removed 2 bases from V and 8 bases from J; junction bases left unmatched: 7. CDR3 in DNA: TGTGCCAGCAGTGACGACAGGGGTCGAGGCGGCTACACCTTC. It yields the protein CASSDDRGRGGYTF.

V gene TRBV21-1 combines with J gene TRBJ1-1; the table's D call, TRBD1, has no DNA check behind it. TRBV21-1 is a pseudogene segment. The CDR3 has 17 residues. The DNA of the CDR3 is TGTGCCAGCAGCACGCCGGGACAGGGATCTAGGAACACTGAAGCTTTCTTT. This codes for CASSTPGQGSRNTEAFF.

This clone was found once. The V call is TRBV7-9, the J call TRBJ2-3; D possibly corresponds to TRBD2 (6 bases). CDR1 SEHNR and CDR2 FQNEAQ come from the germline V gene (reference sequence). This CDR3 region has 16 residues. V dropped 5 bases and J dropped 0 bases, with 15 bases sitting between them. CDR3 bases: TGTGCCAGCAGCCCCTCCCGCGGGGCGAGCACAGATACGCAGTATTTT. Encoded protein: CASSPSRGASTDTQYF.